This T cell receptor (beta chain) was recorded in a study of cytomegalovirus exposure and HLA in healthy donors. Separation from the roughly 690-subject first cohort characterized the roughly 120-subject validation cohort, to which the donors belonged. Study-level points and caveats: TCR beta chains numbering some 160 were designated cytomegalovirus-associated.

For this clone: What it binds is unknown.

TCRdb keeps only in-frame clones here, not all; method: immunoSEQ multiplex PCR. The repertoire includes 220,000 or so clones, 75% to 90% of them detected once, and 11% to 15% sits in the top ten. This CDR3 region has 16 residues. Germline CDR1 and CDR2: SGHDN and FVKESK. V lost 0 bases, J lost 4 bases, and 15 bases lay in between. The sequenced material came from PBMCs. The origin of this receptor is a woman in her twenties or thirties in good health and CMV-seropositive. The chain recombines TRBV14 with TRBJ1-1; D is unresolved. The CDR3 sequence is CASSQDLARGSTEAFF. The CDR3 DNA follows: TGTGCCAGCAGCCAAGATCTGGCCCGGGGTAGCACTGAAGCTTTCTTT. The whole variable domain, remainder taken from reference TRBV14 and TRBJ1-1, is EAGVTQFPSHSVIEKGQTVTLRCDPISGHDNLYWYRRVMGKEIKFLLHFVKESKQDESGMPNNRFLAERTGGTYSTLKVQPAELEDSGVYFCASSQDLARGSTEAFFGQGTRLTVV.